These T cell receptor beta chains were read from a single sample in a study of persistence of HIV-infected CD4 T cells. No antigen is known for these receptors. Assay: immunoSEQ multiplex PCR; the TCRdb copy retains only in-frame clones and omits some. This sample has approximately 30,000 clones, with roughly four fifths found just once. Specimen: CD4+ T cells sorted from PBMCs after roughly 18-hour stimulation, collected from a patient who received antiretroviral therapy. All receptors derive from an adult man with HIV who was CMV-seropositive. Both conserved end residues are part of each CDR3.

>TRBV7-8
CASSFDRAGELFF
>TRBV4-2
CASSQEHRDNPIGYTF
>TRBV19
CASSIEGQAHYEQYF
>TRBV2
CASSMQGGRSNQPQHF
>TRBV27
CASSFGGGTEAFF
>TRBV19
CASSIREANTEAFF
>TRBV5-1
CASSLGDEPGHF
>TRBV6-1
CASSDAGLIAYEQYF
>TRBV2
CASSVMGKQFF
>TRBV27
CASRSFTTDTQYF
>TRBV3-1/TRBV3-2
CASSLRGGAQYF
>TRBV7-2
CASSIGQGPVTDTQYF
>TRBV5-1
CASSLEVAGYNEQFF
>TRBV18
CASSPNDGEDTEAFF
>TRBV19
CASSKGAMRDEQYF
>TRBV7-9
CASSLWTGAPDTQYF
>TRBV27
CASSPPGGRETQPQHF
>TRBV5-1
CASSLVYTGTNNEQFF